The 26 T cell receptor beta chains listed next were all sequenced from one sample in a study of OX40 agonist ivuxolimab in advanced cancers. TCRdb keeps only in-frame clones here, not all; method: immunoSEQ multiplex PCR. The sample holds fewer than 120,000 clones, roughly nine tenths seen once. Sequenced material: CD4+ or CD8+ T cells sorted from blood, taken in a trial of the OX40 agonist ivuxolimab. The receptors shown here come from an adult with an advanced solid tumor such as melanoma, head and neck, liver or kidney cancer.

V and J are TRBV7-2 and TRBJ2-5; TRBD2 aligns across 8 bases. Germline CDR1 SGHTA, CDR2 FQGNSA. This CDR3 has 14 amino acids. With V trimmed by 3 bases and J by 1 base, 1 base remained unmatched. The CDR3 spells CASSFSGTQETQYF. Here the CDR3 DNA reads TGTGCCAGCAGCTTTAGCGGGACCCAAGAGACCCAGTACTTC.

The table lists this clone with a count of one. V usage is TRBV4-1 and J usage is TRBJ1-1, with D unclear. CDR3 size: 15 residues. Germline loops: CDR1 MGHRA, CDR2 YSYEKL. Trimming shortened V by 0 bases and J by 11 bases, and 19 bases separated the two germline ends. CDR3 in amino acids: CASSQESVLNRRAFF. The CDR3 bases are TGCGCCAGCAGCCAAGAATCAGTTTTGAACCGAAGGGCTTTCTTT.

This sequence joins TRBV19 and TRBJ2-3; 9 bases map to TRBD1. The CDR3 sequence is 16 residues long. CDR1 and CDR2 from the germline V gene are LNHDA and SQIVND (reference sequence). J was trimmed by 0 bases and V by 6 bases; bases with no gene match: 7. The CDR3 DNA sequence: TGTGCCAGTAGAACCTCGGACAGGGGAAGCACAGATACGCAGTATTTT. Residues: CASRTSDRGSTDTQYF. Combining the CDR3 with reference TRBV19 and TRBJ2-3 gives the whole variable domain DGGITQSPKYLFRKEGQNVTLSCEQNLNHDAMYWYRQDPGQGLRLIYYSQIVNDFQKGDIAEGYSVSREKKESFPLTVTSAQKNPTAFYLCASRTSDRGSTDTQYFGPGTRLTVL.

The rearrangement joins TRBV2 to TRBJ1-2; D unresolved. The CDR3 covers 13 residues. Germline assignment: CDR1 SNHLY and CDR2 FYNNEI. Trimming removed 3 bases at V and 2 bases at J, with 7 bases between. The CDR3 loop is CASSDDGNYGYTF. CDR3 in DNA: TGTGCCAGCAGTGACGACGGGAACTATGGCTACACCTTC.

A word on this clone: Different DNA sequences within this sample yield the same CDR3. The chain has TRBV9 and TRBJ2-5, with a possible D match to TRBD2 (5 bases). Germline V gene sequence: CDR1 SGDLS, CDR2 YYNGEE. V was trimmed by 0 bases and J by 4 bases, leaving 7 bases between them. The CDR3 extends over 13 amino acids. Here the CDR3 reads CASSVGGRETQYF. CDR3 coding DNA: TGTGCCAGCAGCGTAGGAGGGCGAGAGACCCAGTACTTC.

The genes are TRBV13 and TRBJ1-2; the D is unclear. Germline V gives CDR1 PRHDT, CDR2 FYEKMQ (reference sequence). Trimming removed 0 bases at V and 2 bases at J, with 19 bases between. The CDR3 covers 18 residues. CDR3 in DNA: TGTGCCAGCAGCTTAGGCGTCGGGGAATGGGCTACGAACTATGGCTACACCTTC. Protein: CASSLGVGEWATNYGYTF. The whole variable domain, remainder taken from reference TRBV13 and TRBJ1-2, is AAGVIQSPRHLIKEKRETATLKCYPIPRHDTVYWYQQGPGQDPQFLISFYEKMQSDKGSIPDRFSAQQFSDYHSELNMSSLELGDSALYFCASSLGVGEWATNYGYTFGSGTRLTVV.

CDR3 sequence: CSVAQGLPSYNEQFF. In DNA, the CDR3 is TGCAGCGTTGCCCAGGGACTACCCTCCTACAATGAGCAGTTCTTC. The rearrangement uses TRBV29-1 and TRBJ2-1; TRBD2 agrees at 7 bases. The CDR3 is 15 residues long. V gave up 4 bases and J gave up 0 bases; unmatched junction bases: 6. The germline gives CDR1 SQVTM, CDR2 ANQGSEA.

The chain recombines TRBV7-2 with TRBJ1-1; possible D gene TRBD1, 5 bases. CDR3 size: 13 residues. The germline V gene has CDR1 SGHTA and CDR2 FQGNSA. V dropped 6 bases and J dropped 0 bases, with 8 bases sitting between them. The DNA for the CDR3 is TGTGCCAGCAGAAGACAGCTGAACACTGAAGCTTTCTTT. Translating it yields CASRRQLNTEAFF.

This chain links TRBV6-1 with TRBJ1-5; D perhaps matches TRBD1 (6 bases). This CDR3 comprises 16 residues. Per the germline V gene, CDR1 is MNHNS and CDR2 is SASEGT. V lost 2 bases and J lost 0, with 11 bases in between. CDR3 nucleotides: TGTGCCAGCAGTGAACCTCGGACAGATAGCAATCAGCCCCAGCATTTT. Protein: CASSEPRTDSNQPQHF.

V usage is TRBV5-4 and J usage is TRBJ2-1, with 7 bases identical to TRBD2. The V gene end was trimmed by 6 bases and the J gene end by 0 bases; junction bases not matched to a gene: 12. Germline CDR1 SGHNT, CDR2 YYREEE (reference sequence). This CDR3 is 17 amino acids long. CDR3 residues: CASNSGGELSSYNEQFF. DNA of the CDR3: TGTGCCAGCAACTCGGGAGGCGAATTAAGCTCCTACAATGAGCAGTTCTTC. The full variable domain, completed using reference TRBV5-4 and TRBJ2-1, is ETGVTQSPTHLIKTRGQQVTLRCSSQSGHNTVSWYQQALGQGPQFIFQYYREEENGRGNFPPRFSGLQFPNYSSELNVNALELDDSALYLCASNSGGELSSYNEQFFGPGTRLTVL.

This chain's CDR3 is CASSWDRGNTEAFF. For the CDR3, the DNA is TGTGCCAGCAGCTGGGACAGGGGGAACACTGAAGCTTTCTTT. The rearrangement uses TRBV7-2 and TRBJ1-1, with 10 bases identical to TRBD1. The CDR3 is 14 amino acids. With V trimmed by 4 bases and J by 1 base, 0 bases remained unmatched. Germline CDR1 reads SGHTA; CDR2 reads FQGNSA.

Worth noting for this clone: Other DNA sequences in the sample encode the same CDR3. The CDR3 bases are TGCGCCAGCAGTCTCTCAGGGGGCACCAATCAGCCCCAGCATTTT. Protein product: CASSLSGGTNQPQHF. The V gene is TRBV4-1, the J gene TRBJ1-5; TRBD1 agrees at 8 bases. With 6 bases clipped from V and 3 bases from J, the junction kept 7 bases outside the gene matches. The CDR3 totals 15 residues. The V gene's germline CDR1 is MGHRA and CDR2 YSYEKL.

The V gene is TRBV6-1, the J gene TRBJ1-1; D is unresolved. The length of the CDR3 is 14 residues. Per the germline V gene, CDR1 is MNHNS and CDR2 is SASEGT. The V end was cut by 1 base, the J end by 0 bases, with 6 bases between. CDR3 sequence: CASSEGWLNTEAFF. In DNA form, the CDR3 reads TGTGCCAGCAGTGAAGGGTGGCTGAACACTGAAGCTTTCTTT.

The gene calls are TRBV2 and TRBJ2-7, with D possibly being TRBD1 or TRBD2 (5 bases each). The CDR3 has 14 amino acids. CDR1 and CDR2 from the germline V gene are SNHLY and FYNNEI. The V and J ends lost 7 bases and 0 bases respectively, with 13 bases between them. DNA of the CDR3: TGTGCCAGCACCGAGGCAGGGAGCTCCTACGAGCAGTACTTC. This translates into CASTEAGSSYEQYF.

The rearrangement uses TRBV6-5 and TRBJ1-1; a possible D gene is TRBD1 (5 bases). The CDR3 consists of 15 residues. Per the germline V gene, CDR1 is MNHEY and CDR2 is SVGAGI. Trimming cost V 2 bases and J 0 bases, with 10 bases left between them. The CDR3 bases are TGTGCCAGCAGTTACGGGGACGCCATGAACACTGAAGCTTTCTTT. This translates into CASSYGDAMNTEAFF.

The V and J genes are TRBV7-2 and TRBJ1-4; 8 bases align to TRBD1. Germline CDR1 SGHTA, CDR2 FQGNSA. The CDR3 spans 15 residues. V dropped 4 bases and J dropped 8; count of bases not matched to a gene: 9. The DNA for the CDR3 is TGTGCCAGCAGCTCCAGGGGGCGGCTTCGGGAAAAACTGTTTTTT. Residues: CASSSRGRLREKLFF.

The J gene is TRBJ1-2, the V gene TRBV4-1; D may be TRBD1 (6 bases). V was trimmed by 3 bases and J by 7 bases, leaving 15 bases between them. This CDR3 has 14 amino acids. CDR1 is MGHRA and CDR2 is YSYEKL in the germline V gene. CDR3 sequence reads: CASSHGQNLPGYTF. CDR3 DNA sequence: TGCGCCAGCAGCCACGGACAGAACCTTCCTGGCTACACCTTC.

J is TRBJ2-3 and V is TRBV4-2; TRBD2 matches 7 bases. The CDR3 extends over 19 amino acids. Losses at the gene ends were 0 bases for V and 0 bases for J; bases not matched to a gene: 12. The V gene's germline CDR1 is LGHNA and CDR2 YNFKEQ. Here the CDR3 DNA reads TGTGCCAGCAGCCAAGATAGGATGGGGCTAGCGGAGAGCACAGATACGCAGTATTTT. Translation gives CASSQDRMGLAESTDTQYF.

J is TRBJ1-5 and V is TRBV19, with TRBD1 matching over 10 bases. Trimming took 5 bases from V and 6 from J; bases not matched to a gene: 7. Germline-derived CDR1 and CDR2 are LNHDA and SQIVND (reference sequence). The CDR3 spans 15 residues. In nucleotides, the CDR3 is TGTGCCAGTAGTCTGACAGGGGGCATGGGTCAGCCCCAGCATTTT. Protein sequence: CASSLTGGMGQPQHF.

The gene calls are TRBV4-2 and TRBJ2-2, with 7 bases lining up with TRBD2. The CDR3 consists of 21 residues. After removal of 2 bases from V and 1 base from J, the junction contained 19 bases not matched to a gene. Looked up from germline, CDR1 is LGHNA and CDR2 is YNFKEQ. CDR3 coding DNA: TGTGCCAGCAGCCAAATTCCAGGATTCTCGGGAGGCCCCGTGAACACCGGGGAGCTGTTTTTT. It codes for CASSQIPGFSGGPVNTGELFF.

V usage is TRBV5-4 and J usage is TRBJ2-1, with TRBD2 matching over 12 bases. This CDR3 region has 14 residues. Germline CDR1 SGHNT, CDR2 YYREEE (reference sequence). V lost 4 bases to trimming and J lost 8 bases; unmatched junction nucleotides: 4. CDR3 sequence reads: CASSLRLAGDEQFF. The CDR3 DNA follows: TGTGCCAGCAGCCTGAGACTAGCGGGGGATGAGCAGTTCTTC.

In nucleotides, the CDR3 is TGTGCTAGTGGTTTGTTTCAGGGCGGGAATCAGCCCCAGCATTTT. Translating it yields CASGLFQGGNQPQHF. This chain links TRBV12-5 with TRBJ1-5; D may be TRBD1 (5 bases). Trimming took off 2 bases at V and 4 bases at J, with 12 bases between the two ends. The CDR3 is made up of 15 amino acids. Germline CDR1 reads LGHNT; CDR2 reads FRNRAP.

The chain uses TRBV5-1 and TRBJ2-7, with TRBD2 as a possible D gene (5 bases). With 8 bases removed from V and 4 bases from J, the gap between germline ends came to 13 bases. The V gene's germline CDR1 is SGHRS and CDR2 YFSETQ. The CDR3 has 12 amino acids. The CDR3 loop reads CASSDLEYEQYF. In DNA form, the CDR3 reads TGCGCCAGTAGCGACCTGGAATACGAGCAGTACTTC. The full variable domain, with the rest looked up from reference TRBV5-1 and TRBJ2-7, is KAGVTQTPRYLIKTRGQQVTLSCSPISGHRSVSWYQQTPGQGLQFLFEYFSETQRNKGNFPGRFSGRQFSNSRSEMNVSTLELGDSALYLCASSDLEYEQYFGPGTRLTVT.

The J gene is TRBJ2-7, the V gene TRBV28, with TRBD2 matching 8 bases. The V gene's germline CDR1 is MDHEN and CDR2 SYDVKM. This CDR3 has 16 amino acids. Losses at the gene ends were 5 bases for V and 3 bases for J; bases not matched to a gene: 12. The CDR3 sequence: CASSPLPGLGNYEQYF. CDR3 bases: TGTGCCAGCAGTCCTCTACCGGGACTAGGGAACTACGAGCAGTACTTC.

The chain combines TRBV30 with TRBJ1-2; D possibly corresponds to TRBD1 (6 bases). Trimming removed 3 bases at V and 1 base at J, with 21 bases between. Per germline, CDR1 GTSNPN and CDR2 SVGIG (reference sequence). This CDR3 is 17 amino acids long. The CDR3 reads CAWSQKETGHFNYGYTF. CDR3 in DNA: TGTGCCTGGAGCCAGAAGGAAACGGGACACTTTAACTATGGCTACACCTTC.

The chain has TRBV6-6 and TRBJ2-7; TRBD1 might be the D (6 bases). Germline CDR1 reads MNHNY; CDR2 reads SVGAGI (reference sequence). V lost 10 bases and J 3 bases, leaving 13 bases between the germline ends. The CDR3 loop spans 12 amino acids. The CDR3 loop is CATSRGIYEQYF. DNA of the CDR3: TGTGCCACCAGCAGGGGAATCTACGAGCAGTACTTC.